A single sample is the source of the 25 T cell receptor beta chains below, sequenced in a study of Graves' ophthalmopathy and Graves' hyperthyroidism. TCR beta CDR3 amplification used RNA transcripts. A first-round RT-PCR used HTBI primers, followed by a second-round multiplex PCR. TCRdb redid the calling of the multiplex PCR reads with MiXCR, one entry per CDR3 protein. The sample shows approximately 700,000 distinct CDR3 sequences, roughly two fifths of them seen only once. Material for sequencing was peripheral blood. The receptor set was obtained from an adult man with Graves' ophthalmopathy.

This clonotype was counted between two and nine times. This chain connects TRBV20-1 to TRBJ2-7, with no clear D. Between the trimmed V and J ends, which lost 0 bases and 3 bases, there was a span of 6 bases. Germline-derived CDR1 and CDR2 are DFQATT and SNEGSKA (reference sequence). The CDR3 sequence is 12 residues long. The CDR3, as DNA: TGCAGTGCTAGAGAGGGCTACTACGAGCAGTACTTC. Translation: CSAREGYYEQYF.

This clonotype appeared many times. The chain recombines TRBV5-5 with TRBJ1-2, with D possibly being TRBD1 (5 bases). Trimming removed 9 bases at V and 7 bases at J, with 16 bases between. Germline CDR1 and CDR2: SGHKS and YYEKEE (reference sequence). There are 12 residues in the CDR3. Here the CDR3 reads CATSAAGIGYTF. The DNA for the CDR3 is TGTGCCACCTCCGCCGCAGGGATTGGCTACACCTTC.

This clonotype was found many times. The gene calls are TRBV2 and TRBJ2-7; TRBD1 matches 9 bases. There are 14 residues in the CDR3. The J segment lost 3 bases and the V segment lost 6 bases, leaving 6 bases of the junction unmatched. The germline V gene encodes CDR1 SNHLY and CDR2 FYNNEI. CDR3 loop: CASRDGTGYYEQYF. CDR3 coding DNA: TGTGCCAGCAGAGACGGGACAGGGTACTACGAGCAGTACTTC.

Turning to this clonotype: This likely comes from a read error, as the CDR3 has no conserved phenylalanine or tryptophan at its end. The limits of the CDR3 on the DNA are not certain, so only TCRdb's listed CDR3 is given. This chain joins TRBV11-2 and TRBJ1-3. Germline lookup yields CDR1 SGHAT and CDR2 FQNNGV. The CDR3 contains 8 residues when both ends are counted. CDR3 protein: CASSPGLA.

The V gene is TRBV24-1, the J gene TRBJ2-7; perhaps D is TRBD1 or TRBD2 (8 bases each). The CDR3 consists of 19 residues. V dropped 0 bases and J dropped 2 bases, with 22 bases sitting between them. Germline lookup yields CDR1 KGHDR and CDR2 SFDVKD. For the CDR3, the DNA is TGTGCCACCAGTGATTTGCGGACAGGGCCCACTAGCGGACCCTACGAGCAGTACTTC. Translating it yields CATSDLRTGPTSGPYEQYF.

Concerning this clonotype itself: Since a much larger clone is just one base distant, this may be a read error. CDR3 region: CVSSLGTGENGYTF. In nucleotides, the CDR3 is TGTGTCAGCAGTTTGGGGACAGGGGAGAATGGCTACACCTTC. J is TRBJ1-2 and V is TRBV10-3; TRBD1 matches 10 bases. The CDR3 runs 14 residues. Germline V gene lookup returns CDR1 ENHRY and CDR2 SYGVKD.

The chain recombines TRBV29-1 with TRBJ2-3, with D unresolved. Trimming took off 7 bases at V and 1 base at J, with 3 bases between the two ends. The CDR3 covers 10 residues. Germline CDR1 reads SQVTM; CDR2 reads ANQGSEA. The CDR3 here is CSGCTDTQYF. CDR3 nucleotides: TGCAGCGGGTGCACAGATACGCAGTATTTT.

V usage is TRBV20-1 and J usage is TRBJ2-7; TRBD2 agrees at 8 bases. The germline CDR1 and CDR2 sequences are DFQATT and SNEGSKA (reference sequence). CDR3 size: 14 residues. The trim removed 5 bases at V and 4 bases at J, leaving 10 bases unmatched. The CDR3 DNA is TGCAGTGCTGCCTCCACTAGCGGTCCTTACGAGCAGTACTTC. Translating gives CSAASTSGPYEQYF.

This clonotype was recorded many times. The CDR3 nucleotides are TGTGCCAGCAGCGTAGGGGTGACTAGCGGGAGGAGCGAGCAGTACTTC. Residues: CASSVGVTSGRSEQYF. The genes are TRBV9 and TRBJ2-7, with TRBD2 matching over 13 bases. Trimming removed 0 bases from V and 6 bases from J; junction bases left unmatched: 6. Looked up from germline, CDR1 is SGDLS and CDR2 is YYNGEE. This CDR3 is built from 16 residues.

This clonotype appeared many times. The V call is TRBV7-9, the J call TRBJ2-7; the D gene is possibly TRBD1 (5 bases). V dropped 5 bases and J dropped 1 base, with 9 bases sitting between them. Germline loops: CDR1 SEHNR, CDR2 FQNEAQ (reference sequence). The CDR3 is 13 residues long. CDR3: CASSPRTSYEQYF. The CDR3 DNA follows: TGTGCCAGCAGCCCCCGGACATCCTACGAGCAGTACTTC.

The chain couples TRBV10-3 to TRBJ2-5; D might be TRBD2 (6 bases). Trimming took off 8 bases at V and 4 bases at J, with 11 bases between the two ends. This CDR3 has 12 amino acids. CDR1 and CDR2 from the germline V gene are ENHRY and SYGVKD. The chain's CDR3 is CAIVGGTETQYF. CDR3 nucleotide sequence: TGTGCCATCGTTGGCGGGACAGAGACCCAGTACTTC.

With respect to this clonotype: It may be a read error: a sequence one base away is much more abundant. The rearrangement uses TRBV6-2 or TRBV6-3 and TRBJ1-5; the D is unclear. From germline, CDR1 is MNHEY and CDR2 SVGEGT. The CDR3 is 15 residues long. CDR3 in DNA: TGTGCCAGCACTTCGTCCGGTCTAGCCACTCAGCTCCAGCATTTT. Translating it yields CASTSSGLATQLQHF.

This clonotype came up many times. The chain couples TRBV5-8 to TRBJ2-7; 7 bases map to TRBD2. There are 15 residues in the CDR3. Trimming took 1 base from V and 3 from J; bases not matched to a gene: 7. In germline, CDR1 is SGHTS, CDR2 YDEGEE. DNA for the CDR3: TGTGCCAGCAGCTTGTGGGGAGCGGGGAACTACGAGCAGTACTTC. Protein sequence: CASSLWGAGNYEQYF.

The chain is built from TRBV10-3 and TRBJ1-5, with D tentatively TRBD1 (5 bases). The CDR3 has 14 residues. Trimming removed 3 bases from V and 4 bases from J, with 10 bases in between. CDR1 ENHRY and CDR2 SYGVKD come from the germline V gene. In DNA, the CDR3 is TGTGCCATCAGTGACGGGACTGGGAATCAGCCCCAGCATTTT. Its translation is CAISDGTGNQPQHF.

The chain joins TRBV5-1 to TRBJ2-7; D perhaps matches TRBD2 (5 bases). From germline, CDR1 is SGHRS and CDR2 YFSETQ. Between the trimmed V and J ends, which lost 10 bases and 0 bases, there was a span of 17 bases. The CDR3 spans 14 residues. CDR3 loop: CASGAMGASYEQYF. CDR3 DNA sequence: TGCGCCTCCGGAGCTATGGGAGCCTCCTACGAGCAGTACTTC.

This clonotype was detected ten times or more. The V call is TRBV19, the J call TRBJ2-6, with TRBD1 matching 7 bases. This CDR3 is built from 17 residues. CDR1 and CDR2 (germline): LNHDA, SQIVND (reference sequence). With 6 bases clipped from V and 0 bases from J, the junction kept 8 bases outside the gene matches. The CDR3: CASSLLGQSSGANVLTF. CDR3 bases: TGTGCCAGTAGCCTCTTGGGACAGTCCTCTGGGGCCAACGTCCTGACTTTC. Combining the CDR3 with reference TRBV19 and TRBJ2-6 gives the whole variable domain DGGITQSPKYLFRKEGQNVTLSCEQNLNHDAMYWYRQDPGQGLRLIYYSQIVNDFQKGDIAEGYSVSREKKESFPLTVTSAQKNPTAFYLCASSLLGQSSGANVLTFGAGSRLTVL.

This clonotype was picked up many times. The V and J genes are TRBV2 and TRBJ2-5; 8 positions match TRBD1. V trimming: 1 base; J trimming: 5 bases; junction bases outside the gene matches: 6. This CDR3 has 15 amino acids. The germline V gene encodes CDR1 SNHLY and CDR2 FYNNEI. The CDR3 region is CASSEGTGSHETQYF. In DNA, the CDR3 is TGTGCCAGCAGTGAAGGGACAGGGTCCCACGAGACCCAGTACTTC.

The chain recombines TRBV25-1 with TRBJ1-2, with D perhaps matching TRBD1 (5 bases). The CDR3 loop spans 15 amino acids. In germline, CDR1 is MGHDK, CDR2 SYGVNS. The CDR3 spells CPMAIGTPGDYGYTF. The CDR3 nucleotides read TGTCCCATGGCGATCGGGACCCCAGGTGACTATGGCTACACCTTC.

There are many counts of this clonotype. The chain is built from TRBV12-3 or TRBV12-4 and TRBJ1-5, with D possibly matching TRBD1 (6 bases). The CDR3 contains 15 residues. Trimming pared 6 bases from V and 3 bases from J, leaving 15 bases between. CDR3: CASSPSLGANQPQHF. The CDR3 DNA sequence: TGTGCCAGCAGCCCTTCTCTGGGGGCCAATCAGCCCCAGCATTTT.

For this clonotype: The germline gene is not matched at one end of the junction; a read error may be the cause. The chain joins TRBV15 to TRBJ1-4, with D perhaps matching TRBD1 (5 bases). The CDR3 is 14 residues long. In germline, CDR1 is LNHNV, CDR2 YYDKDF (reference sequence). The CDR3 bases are TGTGCCACCAGCAGGGGTAGCAGGGATGAAAAACTGTTCTTT. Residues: CATSRGSRDEKLFF.

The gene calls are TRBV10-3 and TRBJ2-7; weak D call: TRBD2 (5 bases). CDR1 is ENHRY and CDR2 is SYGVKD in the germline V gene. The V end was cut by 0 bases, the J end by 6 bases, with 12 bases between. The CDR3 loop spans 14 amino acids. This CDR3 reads CAISESKLASEQYF. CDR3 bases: TGTGCCATCAGTGAGTCGAAGTTAGCGAGCGAGCAGTACTTC.

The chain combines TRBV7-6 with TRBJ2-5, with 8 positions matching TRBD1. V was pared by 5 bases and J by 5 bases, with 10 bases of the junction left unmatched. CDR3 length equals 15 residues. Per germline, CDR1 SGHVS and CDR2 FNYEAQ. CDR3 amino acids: CASSPQDRVAETQYF. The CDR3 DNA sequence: TGTGCCAGCAGCCCACAGGACAGGGTGGCCGAGACCCAGTACTTC.

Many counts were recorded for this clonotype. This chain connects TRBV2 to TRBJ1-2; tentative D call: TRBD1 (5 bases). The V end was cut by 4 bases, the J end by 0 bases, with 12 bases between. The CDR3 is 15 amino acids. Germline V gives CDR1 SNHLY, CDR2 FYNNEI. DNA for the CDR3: TGTGCCAGCAGTGCTGGGACGTATGCTAACTATGGCTACACCTTC. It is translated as CASSAGTYANYGYTF.

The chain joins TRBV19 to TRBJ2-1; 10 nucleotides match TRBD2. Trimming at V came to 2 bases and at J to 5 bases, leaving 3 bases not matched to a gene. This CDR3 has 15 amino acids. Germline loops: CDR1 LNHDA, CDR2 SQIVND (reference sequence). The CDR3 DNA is TGTGCCAGTAGTATACTAGCGGGGGAGAACAATGAGCAGTTCTTC. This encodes CASSILAGENNEQFF.

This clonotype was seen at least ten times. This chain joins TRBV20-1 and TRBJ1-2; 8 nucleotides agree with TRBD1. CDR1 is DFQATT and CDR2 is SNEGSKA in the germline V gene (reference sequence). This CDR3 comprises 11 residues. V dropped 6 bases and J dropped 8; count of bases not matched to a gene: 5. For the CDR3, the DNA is TGCAGTGCATGGACAGGGCCGGGCTACACCTTC. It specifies CSAWTGPGYTF.